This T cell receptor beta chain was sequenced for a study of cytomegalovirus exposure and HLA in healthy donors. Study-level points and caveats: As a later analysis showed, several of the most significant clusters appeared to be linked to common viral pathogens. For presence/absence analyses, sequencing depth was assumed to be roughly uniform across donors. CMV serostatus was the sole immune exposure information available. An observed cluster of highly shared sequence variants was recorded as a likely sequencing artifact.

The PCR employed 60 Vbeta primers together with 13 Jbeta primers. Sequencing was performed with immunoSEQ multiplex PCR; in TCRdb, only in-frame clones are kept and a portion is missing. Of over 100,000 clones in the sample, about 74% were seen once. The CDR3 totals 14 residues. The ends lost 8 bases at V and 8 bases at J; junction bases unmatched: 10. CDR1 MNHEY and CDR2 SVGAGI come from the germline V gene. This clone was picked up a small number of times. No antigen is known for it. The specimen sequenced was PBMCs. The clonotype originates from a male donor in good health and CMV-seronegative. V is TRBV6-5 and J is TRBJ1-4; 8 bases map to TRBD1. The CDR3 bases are TGTGCCAGCGGCTCGACAGGGGCGGCGGAAAAACTGTTTTTT. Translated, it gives CASGSTGAAEKLFF.